A selection of T cell receptor beta chains follows, all from one sample in a study of blood T cell repertoires in COVID-19. The assay was immunoSEQ multiplex PCR, and TCRdb's table has in-frame clones only and misses some. This table holds 300,000 to 350,000 clones, 85% to 90% found once. Sequencing was carried out using PBMCs or T cells enriched from blood (not recorded which). The receptors shown here come from a woman in her thirties who had recovered from COVID-19. Each CDR3 is given with its conserved first and last residue. D genes are given only for firm matches. For some rows the clone size is stated as once, few or many, or as a class when expanded; others skip it.

>TRBJ2-5|.|.|TRBV14
TGTGCCAGCAGCCCGAGGGTCGGGGAGACCCAGTACTTC
CASSPRVGETQYF
>TRBJ1-2|.|TRBD1|TRBV28
TGTGCCAGCAACCTGGACAGGGGAGGTGGCTACACCTTC
CASNLDRGGGYTF
>TRBJ2-7|.|.|TRBV11-1
TGTGCCAGCAGCGAGGGCCGAGCCTACGAGCAGTACTTC
CASSEGRAYEQYF
>TRBJ2-5|.|.|TRBV7-9
TGTGCCAGCAGCCCAAAGACTCAAGGGACCCAGTACTTC
CASSPKTQGTQYF
>TRBJ1-2|once|TRBD1|TRBV6-5
TGTGCCAGCAGTTATTTCCGGGACAGCTATGGCTACACCTTC
CASSYFRDSYGYTF
>TRBJ2-3|.|TRBD2|TRBV4-1
TGCGCCAGCAGCCTTAGGACTAGCGGGAGTACGCTGGGCACAGATACGCAGTATTTT
CASSLRTSGSTLGTDTQYF
>TRBJ2-7|.|.|TRBV29-1
TGCAGCGTTGATGACAGATCCTACGAGCAGTACTTC
CSVDDRSYEQYF
>TRBJ2-3|.|.|TRBV6-5
TGTGCCAGCAGTTACTCCCTTAGAGATACGCAGTATTTT
CASSYSLRDTQYF
>TRBJ2-5|.|TRBD1|TRBV3-1/TRBV3-2
TGTGCCAGCAGGCCCTCCGGGACAGGGGGTCGGGAGACCCAGTACTTC
CASRPSGTGGRETQYF
>TRBJ2-2|.|TRBD1|TRBV11-3
TGTGCCAGCAGCCTAGGGACAGAAGCCGGGGAGCTGTTTTTT
CASSLGTEAGELFF
>TRBJ2-7|.|TRBD1|TRBV28
TGTGCCAGCAGTTCTCCTGCGACAGGGGTGATGGGCGAGCAGTACTTC
CASSSPATGVMGEQYF
>TRBJ2-7|.|TRBD1|TRBV19
TGTGCCAGTAGTACCCCGGGACAGGGGATCTACGAGCAGTACTTC
CASSTPGQGIYEQYF
>TRBJ2-5|.|.|TRBV4-1
TGCGCCAGCAGCCAACCTACTACAGGGCGGGAGACCCAGTACTTC
CASSQPTTGRETQYF
>TRBJ2-7|.|.|TRBV5-4
TGTGCCAGCAGCTCGGGGACAAAGGCCCTTGGCGAGCAGTACTTC
CASSSGTKALGEQYF
>TRBJ1-1|.|.|TRBV27
TGTGCCAGCAGTCCATGGAGAATAACAGGGCAGGACACTGAAGCTTTCTTT
CASSPWRITGQDTEAFF
>TRBJ2-2|.|TRBD2|TRBV27
TGTGCCAGCAGTGGCCCGGGACTAGCGGCTACCGGGGAGCTGTTTTTT
CASSGPGLAATGELFF
>TRBJ1-5|.|TRBD1|TRBV24-1
TGTGCCACCAGTGATCCCGACAGGGGGCATGATCAGCCCCAGCATTTT
CATSDPDRGHDQPQHF
>TRBJ1-4|.|.|TRBV12-2
TGTGCAAGTCGCTTAGGGCCCGAGGATCGGGAAAAACTGTTTTTT
CASRLGPEDREKLFF
>TRBJ1-1|.|TRBD1|TRBV6-5
TGTGCCAGCAGTACGGACAGGGGGGTCACTGAAGCTTTCTTT
CASSTDRGVTEAFF
>TRBJ2-1|.|TRBD2|TRBV7-2
TGTGCCAGCAGCTTAGGGACTAGCGGGACTAATGAGCAGTTCTTC
CASSLGTSGTNEQFF
>TRBJ1-2|.|TRBD1|TRBV7-9
TGTGCCAGCATCAGAACCGGGACAGGGAATGGCTACACCTTC
CASIRTGTGNGYTF
>TRBJ2-5|.|.|TRBV2
TGTGCCAGCAGTGTCGGGACCCAGTACTTC
CASSVGTQYF
>TRBJ2-4|.|TRBD2|TRBV5-4
TGTGCCAGCAGCTTAAGCGGGAGTCCCAAAAACATTCAGTACTTC
CASSLSGSPKNIQYF
>TRBJ1-2|.|TRBD1|TRBV30
TGTGCCTGGAGTTTACTGGGACAGGGCTCTGGCTACACCTTC
CAWSLLGQGSGYTF
>TRBJ1-4|once|.|TRBV6-5
TGTGCCAGCAGTTACATTCAGGGGTACGGTGAAAAACTGTTTTTT
CASSYIQGYGEKLFF
>TRBJ1-6|.|.|TRBV15
TGTGCCACCAGCAGAGGCAGGGGAAATTCACCCCTCCACTTT
CATSRGRGNSPLHF
>TRBJ1-1|.|TRBD1|TRBV11-2
TGTGCCAGCAGCTTCAATACAGGGGTTGAAGCTTTCTTT
CASSFNTGVEAFF
>TRBJ1-2|.|TRBD1|TRBV15
TGTGCCACCAGCAGAGGGGAAACAGGGGATTATGGCTACACCTTC
CATSRGETGDYGYTF
>TRBJ2-4|.|.|TRBV30
TGTGCCTGGAGTGTACGGACGTTCCGGGGTACCAAAAACATTCAGTACTTC
CAWSVRTFRGTKNIQYF
>TRBJ2-1|.|.|TRBV18
TGTGCCAGCTCACCATATATCGTGAGCTCCTACAATGAGCAGTTCTTC
CASSPYIVSSYNEQFF
>TRBJ1-1|.|.|TRBV19
TGTGCCAGTAGTACCCCCCTGGCGGGGAGGGGGGTCGGCACTGAAGCTTTCTTT
CASSTPLAGRGVGTEAFF
>TRBJ1-6|.|.|TRBV27
TGTGCCAGCAGTACTGATCCCGGAGTTACTAATTCACCCCTCCACTTT
CASSTDPGVTNSPLHF
>TRBJ1-5|once|.|TRBV2
TGTGCCAGCGGCAGGGGAGAAAATCAGCCCCAGCATTTT
CASGRGENQPQHF
>TRBJ1-3|.|.|TRBV5-1
TGCGCCAGCAGCTTGGTGCCCAGGGCTAACGGAAACACCATATATTTT
CASSLVPRANGNTIYF
>TRBJ1-4|.|TRBD1|TRBV7-9
TGTGCCAGCAGCCCGGGACAGGGGACTCCACTTAATGAAAAACTGTTTTTT
CASSPGQGTPLNEKLFF
>TRBJ2-7|.|TRBD2|TRBV7-9
TGTGCCAGCAGTCATCTAGCGGGAGGGCCCAACGAGCAGTACTTC
CASSHLAGGPNEQYF
>TRBJ2-1|.|TRBD2|TRBV5-1
TGCGCCAGCAGCATGAGACTAGCGGGAGGCTATGAGCAGTTCTTC
CASSMRLAGGYEQFF
>TRBJ1-1|.|.|TRBV27
TGTGCCAGCAGTTCCCCCTTCGGAGGACTCACTGAAGCTTTCTTT
CASSSPFGGLTEAFF
>TRBJ2-1|.|TRBD2|TRBV10-3
TGTGCCATCAGAACTGGGACTAGCGGGAGTATTTCCTACAATGAGCAGTTCTTC
CAIRTGTSGSISYNEQFF
>TRBJ2-5|once|TRBD2|TRBV3-1/TRBV3-2
TGTGCCAGCAGCCCCTCCCGGGGGGGAGAGACCCAGTACTTC
CASSPSRGGETQYF
>TRBJ2-5|.|.|TRBV4-2
TGTGCCAGCAGCCAAGAACCCAGGGGTTCGACCCAGTACTTC
CASSQEPRGSTQYF
>TRBJ2-3|.|TRBD1|TRBV7-9
TGTGCCACCTCCGCGCGGGACAGGGGGCTTTCGGACACAGATACGCAGTATTTT
CATSARDRGLSDTDTQYF
>TRBJ1-2|.|.|TRBV19
TGTGCCAGTAGCTCCATCCCCGAGACAGTCTACTATGGCTACACCTTC
CASSSIPETVYYGYTF
>TRBJ1-5|.|.|TRBV6-1
TGTGCCAGCAGCGAAACCCGGGACTCGTATAGCAATCAGCCCCAGCATTTT
CASSETRDSYSNQPQHF
>TRBJ2-2|.|.|TRBV21-1
TGTGCCAGCAGCAAAGACGCTAGCGGGGAAGGCGGGGAGCTGTTTTTT
CASSKDASGEGGELFF
>TRBJ2-7|.|.|TRBV6-5
TGTGCCAGCAGAAACAACCGACAGCCGAACTACGAGCAGTACTTC
CASRNNRQPNYEQYF
>TRBJ2-1|.|TRBD1|TRBV11-2
TGTGCCAGCAGCTCCCTCCGCCGGGACAGGGGGAATGAGCAGTTCTTC
CASSSLRRDRGNEQFF
>TRBJ2-4|.|.|TRBV18
TGTGCCAGCTCACTTGACATAAACATTCAGTACTTC
CASSLDINIQYF
>TRBJ1-1|.|.|TRBV19
TGTGCCAGTAGTATTCTCTCCGAAACAGGGCCGGCTTTCTTT
CASSILSETGPAFF
>TRBJ2-7|.|.|TRBV18
TGTGCCAGCTCACCAGGCGAGGGGGGGCGCGTCTACGAGCAGTACTTC
CASSPGEGGRVYEQYF
>TRBJ1-1|.|.|TRBV9
TGTGCCAGCAGCGCAGCAAACGGGGGGAACACTGAAGCTTTCTTT
CASSAANGGNTEAFF
>TRBJ1-4|.|.|TRBV24-1
TGTGCCACCAGTGATGGGAGGACATCCGAAGAAAAACTGTTTTTT
CATSDGRTSEEKLFF
>TRBJ1-1|.|TRBD1|TRBV12-3/TRBV12-4
TGTGCCAGCAGCGACAGGGGGTATAAAGAAGCTTTCTTT
CASSDRGYKEAFF
>TRBJ1-2|.|.|TRBV12-3/TRBV12-4
TGTGCCAGCAGCCGGGGACACGCCGGCTACACCTTC
CASSRGHAGYTF
>TRBJ1-1|once|TRBD1|TRBV5-4
TGTGCCAGCAGCTTACAGGGGGGGCCAATGAACACTGAAGCTTTCTTT
CASSLQGGPMNTEAFF